Below are 22 T cell receptor beta chains sequenced from a single sample in a study of cytomegalovirus exposure and HLA in healthy donors. 13 Jbeta primers and 60 Vbeta primers were used for the PCR. Profiling relied on immunoSEQ multiplex PCR, and the TCRdb table lists in-frame clones only, not all of them. The sample yields about 130,000 clones, 77% seen once. Sequencing used PBMCs. The receptors were sampled from a man aged 25 to 45 in good health and CMV-seronegative.

The rearrangement joins TRBV25-1 to TRBJ2-5; D is perhaps TRBD2 (5 bases). The CDR3 consists of 15 residues. The V end was cut by 0 bases, the J end by 5 bases, with 13 bases between. Germline assignment: CDR1 MGHDK and CDR2 SYGVNS. In nucleotides, the CDR3 is TGTGCCAGCAGTGAATATCAGGCTAGCATGGAGACCCAGTACTTC. This translates into CASSEYQASMETQYF.

With regard to this clone: The conserved final phenylalanine or tryptophan is absent from the CDR3, which likely points to a read error. The DNA is omitted, as the CDR3 cannot be located on it reliably, and the CDR3 follows TCRdb's listing. This chain links TRBV29-1 with TRBJ2-7; the table's D call TRBD1 went unverified against the DNA. The CDR3 spans 8 amino acids, including both terminal residues. Germline V lookup: CDR1 SQVTM, CDR2 ANQGSEA. CDR3 amino acids: CSAQDRAA.

This clone appeared a few times. The chain couples TRBV5-1 to TRBJ2-5; D perhaps matches TRBD1 (6 bases). The CDR3 runs 15 residues. Germline V gene sequence: CDR1 SGHRS, CDR2 YFSETQ. Trimming pared 0 bases from V and 5 bases from J, leaving 14 bases between. In DNA, the CDR3 is TGCGCCAGCAGCTTGGAGGACAGCCTCCGGGAGACCCAGTACTTC. Translated: CASSLEDSLRETQYF.

The chain employs TRBV27 and TRBJ1-2; possibly TRBD1 for D (6 bases). The germline gives CDR1 MNHEY, CDR2 SMNVEV (reference sequence). Trimming shortened V by 5 bases and J by 8 bases, and 21 bases separated the two germline ends. CDR3 size: 15 residues. This CDR3 is CASSAAYRAARGYTF. The CDR3 DNA sequence: TGTGCCAGCAGTGCTGCCTACAGGGCGGCTCGAGGCTACACCTTC.

The rearrangement links TRBV30 to TRBJ2-5, with TRBD2 matching 9 bases. CDR1 is GTSNPN and CDR2 is SVGIG in the germline V gene (reference sequence). Germline trimming cut 2 bases from V and 1 base from J; bases unmatched to any gene: 2. This CDR3 spans 14 amino acids. The CDR3 is CAWSLGLAQETQYF. The CDR3 DNA follows: TGTGCCTGGAGTTTGGGACTAGCCCAAGAGACCCAGTACTTC.

V and J are TRBV27 and TRBJ2-2; 7 positions agree with TRBD1. Germline lookup yields CDR1 MNHEY and CDR2 SMNVEV (reference sequence). This CDR3 has 15 residues. With V trimmed by 2 bases and J by 6 bases, 6 bases remained unmatched. CDR3 DNA: TGTGCCAGCAGTTTAGATTCACAGGGGCCCGGGGAGCTGTTTTTT. Its translation is CASSLDSQGPGELFF.

The genes are TRBV6-5 and TRBJ2-7, with D possibly being TRBD1 (5 bases). Per germline, CDR1 MNHEY and CDR2 SVGAGI. This CDR3 has 14 amino acids. Trimming left V 0 bases short and J 4 bases short, with 10 bases between. The CDR3 loop reads CASSYSTREYEQYF. The CDR3 nucleotides are TGTGCCAGCAGTTACTCGACCAGGGAATACGAGCAGTACTTC.

The V gene is TRBV13, the J gene TRBJ2-4, with D hard to call. This CDR3 has 13 amino acids. Germline CDR1 and CDR2: PRHDT and FYEKMQ (reference sequence). V was shortened by 5 bases and J by 6 bases, with 11 bases between the two germline ends. The CDR3 loop reads CASSPKIRNIQYF. The CDR3 DNA sequence: TGTGCCAGCAGCCCAAAGATTAGAAACATTCAGTACTTC.

The V call is TRBV6-4, the J call TRBJ2-3; tentatively, D is TRBD1 (6 bases). The CDR3 loop spans 15 amino acids. The germline gives CDR1 MRHNA, CDR2 SNTAGT. Trimming pared 3 bases from V and 1 base from J, leaving 11 bases between. As DNA, the CDR3 is TGTGCCAGCAGTGAATCGGCAGGGGGCACAGATACGCAGTATTTT. Its protein is CASSESAGGTDTQYF.

This chain joins TRBV7-9 and TRBJ1-4, with TRBD1 identical over 10 bases. Trimming took 1 base from V and 7 from J; bases not matched to a gene: 3. CDR3 length: 15 amino acids. The germline CDR1 and CDR2 sequences are SEHNR and FQNEAQ (reference sequence). Here the CDR3 reads CASSLVGTGAEKLFF. The CDR3 region has the DNA TGTGCCAGCAGCTTAGTAGGGACAGGGGCTGAAAAACTGTTTTTT.

This chain joins TRBV28 and TRBJ2-5, with 9 nucleotides matching TRBD1. V lost 5 bases and J lost 0; bases outside the gene matches: 13. The CDR3 has 18 residues. In germline, CDR1 is MDHEN, CDR2 SYDVKM. The CDR3 loop reads CASSNRGLASGDQETQYF. CDR3 sequence (DNA): TGTGCCAGCAGTAACAGGGGGCTCGCTAGCGGAGACCAAGAGACCCAGTACTTC. Looking up the rest from reference TRBV28 and TRBJ2-5 gives the full variable domain: DVKVTQSSRYLVKRTGEKVFLECVQDMDHENMFWYRQDPGLGLRLIYFSYDVKMKEKGDIPEGYSVSREKKERFSLILESASTNQTSMYLCASSNRGLASGDQETQYFGPGTRLLVL.

The chain is built from TRBV7-3 and TRBJ2-3; 9 bases are shared with TRBD1. The germline V gene has CDR1 SGHTA and CDR2 FQGTGA. The CDR3 contains 15 residues. The ends lost 4 bases at V and 4 bases at J; junction bases unmatched: 6. The chain's CDR3 is CASSSTQGAADTQYF. In DNA, the CDR3 is TGTGCCAGCAGCTCTACACAGGGGGCCGCAGATACGCAGTATTTT.

The J gene is TRBJ2-7, the V gene TRBV7-2; 7 bases line up with TRBD2. Losses at the gene ends were 2 bases for V and 0 bases for J; bases not matched to a gene: 1. Germline V gene sequence: CDR1 SGHTA, CDR2 FQGNSA. CDR3 length equals 14 residues. Here the CDR3 DNA reads TGTGCCAGCAGCTTAAGCGGGACCTCCTACGAGCAGTACTTC. It translates to CASSLSGTSYEQYF.

This chain joins TRBV28 and TRBJ1-5, with D unresolved. The CDR3 loop spans 13 amino acids. CDR1 is MDHEN, CDR2 SYDVKM, per germline. Trimming took off 2 bases at V and 1 base at J, with 3 bases between the two ends. The CDR3: CASSLSSNQPQHF. In DNA, the CDR3 is TGTGCCAGCAGTTTAAGCAGCAATCAGCCCCAGCATTTT.

This sequence joins TRBV10-2 and TRBJ2-5; D gene ambiguous. The V and J ends lost 5 bases and 2 bases respectively, with 12 bases between them. Germline CDR1 reads WSHSY; CDR2 reads SAAADI. This CDR3 has 14 residues. The chain's CDR3 is CASSLAGVQETQYF. DNA of the CDR3: TGCGCCAGCAGTCTGGCAGGCGTTCAAGAGACCCAGTACTTC.

This chain links TRBV6-5 with TRBJ2-5; TRBD2 matches 7 bases. This CDR3 comprises 14 residues. Per the germline V gene, CDR1 is MNHEY and CDR2 is SVGAGI. The V gene end was trimmed by 4 bases and the J gene end by 11 bases; junction bases not matched to a gene: 13. The CDR3 nucleotides read TGTGCCAGCAGTTCGGGCGGGAGCCCCGGAGAGCAGTACTTC. Its protein is CASSSGGSPGEQYF.

This sequence joins TRBV5-1 and TRBJ2-6; TRBD1 might be the D (6 bases). V gave up 8 bases and J gave up 2 bases, with 11 bases separating them. Per the germline V gene, CDR1 is SGHRS and CDR2 is YFSETQ. The CDR3 totals 14 residues. CDR3 region: CASSQGTGANVLTF. CDR3 coding DNA: TGCGCCAGTAGTCAGGGGACTGGGGCCAACGTCCTGACTTTC.

The chain links TRBV7-8 to TRBJ1-1; D is undetermined. The CDR3 contains 15 residues. Germline V gene lookup returns CDR1 SGHVS and CDR2 FQNEAQ. The V gene lost 0 bases and the J gene lost 4 bases, with 12 bases spanning the gap. DNA of the CDR3: TGTGCCAGCAGCTTAGCGCGGTTCAAGCCCACTGAAGCTTTCTTT. Translation: CASSLARFKPTEAFF. The variable domain in full, completed from reference TRBV7-8 and TRBJ1-1, reads GAGVSQSPRYKVAKRGQDVALRCDPISGHVSLFWYQQALGQGPEFLTYFQNEAQLDKSGLPSDRFFAERPEGSVSTLKIQRTQQEDSAVYLCASSLARFKPTEAFFGQGTRLTVV.

The chain carries TRBV7-9 and TRBJ2-1; 9 bases agree with TRBD1. Germline V gene data show CDR1 as SEHNR and CDR2 as FQNEAQ (reference sequence). V shed 0 bases and J 0 bases; nucleotides not matched to a gene: 6. The CDR3 spans 18 residues. DNA of the CDR3: TGTGCCAGCAGCTTAGCCCTCGGACAGGGGAGCTCCTACAATGAGCAGTTCTTC. Amino acids: CASSLALGQGSSYNEQFF.

The V and J genes are TRBV11-1 and TRBJ2-7, with TRBD2 identical over 7 bases. Germline loops: CDR1 SGHAT, CDR2 FQDESV (reference sequence). The CDR3 has 14 amino acids. J gave up 3 bases and V 2 bases, and 4 bases lay outside the gene matches. The CDR3 spells CASSLLADYYEQYF. The CDR3 region has the DNA TGTGCCAGCAGCTTACTAGCGGATTACTACGAGCAGTACTTC.

The V and J genes are TRBV18 and TRBJ2-7; the D gene is possibly TRBD1 (6 bases). The CDR3 runs to 15 residues. The germline V gene has CDR1 KGHSH and CDR2 LQKENI. Trimming removed 3 bases at V and 2 bases at J, with 14 bases between. The CDR3 reads CASSPPTGSTYEQYF. Written as DNA, the CDR3 is TGTGCCAGCTCACCTCCTACAGGGAGCACCTACGAGCAGTACTTC.

The DNA for the CDR3 is TGCGCCAGCAGTGAACAGGGGACTCGGTACGAGCAGTACTTC. Amino acid sequence: CASSEQGTRYEQYF. The chain combines TRBV10-1 with TRBJ2-7; weak D call: TRBD1 (7 bases). CDR3 length: 14 residues. Trimming left V 3 bases short and J 4 bases short, with 13 bases between. The V gene's germline CDR1 is WNHNN and CDR2 SYGVQD (reference sequence).